This entry describes one T cell receptor beta chain. This sample stems from a study of blood T cell repertoires in COVID-19. The overall study: Researchers got acute and convalescent COVID-19 samples from the United States, Italy and Spain. PBMCs, B-cell-depleted T cells, or T cells were the source of the cDNA or gDNA that made up the material.

Sequenced by immunoSEQ multiplex PCR; TCRdb stores in-frame clones only, minus some. The sample holds more than 80,000 clones, 65% to 90% seen once. J lost 8 bases, V lost 6 bases, and 14 bases had no gene match. Looked up from germline, CDR1 is SNHLY and CDR2 is FYNNEI. The CDR3 extends over 17 amino acids. The TCR sequence derives from a man older than 75 with acute or convalescent COVID-19. The chain links TRBV2 to TRBJ2-1; 12 bases fit TRBD2. Sequencing was carried out using peripheral blood. The CDR3 sequence is CASRFLPTSGRDDEQFF. The CDR3 region has the DNA TGTGCCAGCAGGTTCCTCCCGACTAGCGGGAGAGACGATGAGCAGTTCTTC.